This TCR beta chain was identified during a study of technical replicates of blood from a handful of donors. Here immunoSEQ multiplex PCR was the method, and the copy in TCRdb shows in-frame clones only, minus some. The data show about 70,000 clones, under 99% seen once. V shed 4 bases, J shed 2 bases, and the junction held 2 bases outside the gene matches. Germline CDR1 SGHTA, CDR2 FQGTGA. The CDR3 spans 15 residues. Only one count was recorded for this clone. This clonotype was sampled from a human donor in good health. Sequencing was carried out using T cells isolated from PBMCs. The genes are TRBV7-3 and TRBJ2-2; 9 bases align to TRBD2. CDR3 in amino acids: CASSYSGSNTGELFF. The CDR3 DNA sequence: TGTGCCAGCAGCTATAGCGGGAGCAACACCGGGGAGCTGTTTTTT.